The sequence of this TCR beta chain was determined in a study of cytomegalovirus exposure and HLA in healthy donors. Study results and limitations: In vitro experiments confirmed that three CMV-associated chains were specific for CMV antigens.

This clone was detected once. Its cognate antigen is unknown. The junction had 7 bases not matched to a gene; V was cut back by 8 bases and J by 4 bases. This CDR3 has 13 amino acids. Germline V gene data show CDR1 as MNHEY and CDR2 as SMNVEV (reference sequence). The repertoire was sequenced with immunoSEQ multiplex PCR; TCRdb's copy has only in-frame clones and lacks some. The sample lists over 75,000 clones, roughly 91% seen once, with roughly 2.1% in the top ten. This receptor was obtained from a man younger than 40 in good health and CMV-seronegative. The rearrangement links TRBV27 to TRBJ1-1; 7 nucleotides agree with TRBD1. The sample comprised PBMCs. The CDR3 coding sequence is TGTGCCAGCTTTGACAGGGTAAGCACTGAAGCTTTCTTT. It codes for CASFDRVSTEAFF.